The 31 T cell receptor beta chains listed next were all sequenced from one sample in a study of OX40 agonist ivuxolimab in advanced cancers. TCRdb's copy holds only in-frame clones and misses some; the assay was immunoSEQ multiplex PCR. Seen here are tens of thousands of clones, more than 85% observed once, and the top ten hold less than 2.5%. Sequenced here: CD4+ or CD8+ T cells sorted from blood, sampled in a trial of the OX40 agonist ivuxolimab. These receptors were obtained from an adult with an advanced solid tumor such as melanoma, head and neck, liver or kidney cancer.

V usage is TRBV11-2 and J usage is TRBJ1-1; 12 nucleotides align to TRBD1. Germline V lookup: CDR1 SGHAT, CDR2 FQNNGV. This CDR3 contains 15 residues. V trimming: 5 bases; J trimming: 6 bases; junction bases outside the gene matches: 7. CDR3 region: CASSARGQGAPEAFF. The CDR3 DNA reads as TGTGCCAGCAGCGCCCGGGGACAGGGGGCCCCTGAAGCTTTCTTT.

The chain employs TRBV13 and TRBJ1-5, with 7 bases fitting TRBD1. The trim removed 5 bases at V and 3 bases at J, leaving 4 bases unmatched. This CDR3 has 14 residues. CDR1 is PRHDT, CDR2 FYEKMQ, per germline (reference sequence). The CDR3 nucleotides are TGTGCCAGCAGCCCAGGGGGACCCAATCAGCCCCAGCATTTT. Translated: CASSPGGPNQPQHF.

J is TRBJ1-5 and V is TRBV5-1; D not certain. This CDR3 region has 15 residues. V lost 2 bases, J lost 0 bases, and 9 bases lay in between. Germline V CDR1 and CDR2: SGHRS, YFSETQ. In DNA, the CDR3 is TGCGCCAGCAGCTTAGGCGATCATAGCAATCAGCCCCAGCATTTT. Its protein is CASSLGDHSNQPQHF.

The J gene is TRBJ1-2, the V gene TRBV7-2; no clear D gene. The CDR3 consists of 11 residues. V dropped 3 bases and J dropped 5 bases, with 4 bases sitting between them. Germline V gene lookup returns CDR1 SGHTA and CDR2 FQGNSA. CDR3 protein: CASSLNYGYTF. The DNA for the CDR3 is TGTGCCAGCAGCTTGAATTATGGCTACACCTTC.

The V gene is TRBV5-1, the J gene TRBJ2-3; unclear D gene. The germline V and J ends were trimmed by 4 bases and 2 bases, with 17 bases remaining between them. CDR3 length: 16 residues. Per germline, CDR1 SGHRS and CDR2 YFSETQ. The CDR3 region is CASSRRTGLNTDTQYF. The DNA of the CDR3 is TGCGCCAGCAGCCGCCGGACGGGTCTTAACACAGATACGCAGTATTTT.

This chain joins TRBV4-2 and TRBJ2-2; 10 nucleotides agree with TRBD2. Unmatched junction bases numbered 11, after V lost 0 bases and J lost 7 bases. There are 18 residues in the CDR3. The germline V gene has CDR1 LGHNA and CDR2 YNFKEQ. CDR3 DNA: TGTGCCAGCAGCCAAGATAGGACTAGCGGAATCTGGGGCGGGGAGCTGTTTTTT. Amino acid sequence: CASSQDRTSGIWGGELFF.

This sequence joins TRBV19 and TRBJ1-2, with TRBD1 identical over 8 bases. Germline CDR1 LNHDA, CDR2 SQIVND (reference sequence). The V segment lost 5 bases and the J segment 8 bases; nucleotides outside the gene matches: 19. The CDR3 consists of 17 residues. CDR3 residues: CASSEARTGLSGLGYTF. The CDR3 DNA sequence: TGTGCCAGTAGTGAAGCGAGGACAGGGCTATCGGGATTGGGCTACACCTTC.

This clone was observed once. The chain joins TRBV6-5 to TRBJ1-1; weak D call: TRBD1 (5 bases). V dropped 0 bases and J dropped 3 bases, with 8 bases sitting between them. Germline V gene sequence: CDR1 MNHEY, CDR2 SVGAGI. This CDR3 has 14 amino acids. The CDR3, as DNA: TGTGCCAGCAGTTACTCGAGGGGTGACACTGAAGCTTTCTTT. Protein sequence: CASSYSRGDTEAFF.

The V call is TRBV28, the J call TRBJ2-1; D perhaps matches TRBD1 (6 bases). Trimming removed 6 bases at V and 3 bases at J, with 9 bases between. This CDR3 has 13 amino acids. The germline V gene encodes CDR1 MDHEN and CDR2 SYDVKM. CDR3 nucleotides: TGTGCCAGCAGGGACAGCGACTACAATGAGCAGTTCTTC. As protein: CASRDSDYNEQFF.

The chain has TRBV5-5 and TRBJ1-5, with 7 bases aligning to TRBD1. The CDR3 totals 13 residues. V lost 2 bases and J lost 5; bases outside the gene matches: 1. Looked up from germline, CDR1 is SGHKS and CDR2 is YYEKEE (reference sequence). The CDR3 DNA sequence: TGTGCCAGCAGCTTCCAGGGGGATCAGCCCCAGCATTTT. Protein product: CASSFQGDQPQHF.

The gene calls are TRBV27 and TRBJ2-3, with 11 bases identical to TRBD2. CDR1 MNHEY and CDR2 SMNVEV come from the germline V gene (reference sequence). The CDR3 runs to 15 residues. Trimming removed 7 bases from V and 4 bases from J; junction bases left unmatched: 7. In nucleotides, the CDR3 is TGTGCCAGCAAAAGACTAGCGGGACAGGCAGATACGCAGTATTTT. Its translation: CASKRLAGQADTQYF.

The rearrangement links TRBV15 to TRBJ2-2; D not resolved. The CDR3 is 15 residues long. Trimming removed 1 base at V and 6 bases at J, with 12 bases between. Germline CDR1 reads LNHNV; CDR2 reads YYDKDF (reference sequence). The CDR3 sequence: CATSRVATAAGELFF. The CDR3, as DNA: TGTGCCACCAGCAGAGTTGCGACCGCCGCCGGGGAGCTGTTTTTT.

This clone was observed a few times. The chain couples TRBV6-1 to TRBJ2-3; D is possibly TRBD2 (6 bases). The CDR3 runs 15 residues. CDR1 and CDR2 from the germline V gene are MNHNS and SASEGT. Trimming took 1 base from V and 1 from J, leaving 9 bases between them. The DNA of the CDR3 is TGTGCCAGCAGTGAAGTTTTAGCGGGCACAGATACGCAGTATTTT. Protein: CASSEVLAGTDTQYF.

The genes are TRBV4-3 and TRBJ1-4, with a possible D match to TRBD1 (5 bases). V lost 0 bases to trimming and J lost 8 bases, with 16 bases between them. Germline V CDR1 and CDR2: LGHNA, YSLEER. This CDR3 has 16 residues. CDR3 nucleotide sequence: TGCGCCAGCAGCCAAGATACCCCGGGACTTGGAGAAAAACTGTTTTTT. The encoded protein is CASSQDTPGLGEKLFF.

The CDR3, as DNA: TGTGCCAGCAGCCCGCCCTCAGCGGGAAGAACAGATACGCAGTATTTT. Amino acids: CASSPPSAGRTDTQYF. J is TRBJ2-3 and V is TRBV6-6, with TRBD2 matching 7 bases. Germline CDR1 and CDR2: MNHNY and SVGAGI (reference sequence). Trimming cost V 6 bases and J 3 bases; bases outside gene matches: 12. The CDR3 loop spans 16 amino acids.

The chain joins TRBV7-8 to TRBJ2-3; possibly TRBD2 for D (6 bases). Germline V gives CDR1 SGHVS, CDR2 FQNEAQ. V was pared by 5 bases and J by 0 bases, with 18 bases between. The CDR3 spans 17 residues. The CDR3 bases are TGTGCCAGCAGCAAATCGGGACTTCGGGGGAGCACAGATACGCAGTATTTT. It yields the protein CASSKSGLRGSTDTQYF.

This clone appeared once. This chain joins TRBV4-1 and TRBJ1-2, with TRBD1 matching 8 bases. The CDR3 extends over 14 amino acids. Per the germline V gene, CDR1 is MGHRA and CDR2 is YSYEKL. J gave up 4 bases and V 4 bases, and 5 bases lay outside the gene matches. The CDR3 here is CASSLTGQAYGYTF. The CDR3 DNA follows: TGCGCCAGCAGCCTGACGGGACAGGCCTATGGCTACACCTTC.

V and J are TRBV7-9 and TRBJ2-3; D is unclear. This CDR3 has 12 residues. V lost 5 bases, J lost 6 bases, and 9 bases lay in between. The germline V gene has CDR1 SEHNR and CDR2 FQNEAQ (reference sequence). The CDR3 is CASSPTTDTQYF. The CDR3 DNA is TGTGCCAGCAGCCCCACGACCGATACGCAGTATTTT.

The gene calls are TRBV7-2 and TRBJ2-3; perhaps D is TRBD1 or TRBD2 (5 bases each). The V gene lost 5 bases and the J gene lost 5 bases, with 17 bases spanning the gap. The CDR3 contains 15 residues. Germline values: CDR1 SGHTA, CDR2 FQGNSA. CDR3 in amino acids: CASSGPGRLGDTQYF. Here the CDR3 DNA reads TGTGCCAGCAGCGGCCCGGGGCGCTTGGGAGATACGCAGTATTTT.

This rearrangement joins TRBV6-6 to TRBJ2-3, with D perhaps being TRBD1 or TRBD2 (6 bases each). The V and J ends lost 8 bases and 6 bases respectively, with 18 bases between them. Germline V CDR1 and CDR2: MNHNY, SVGAGI (reference sequence). This CDR3 has 14 residues. CDR3 loop: CASGRNLRGDTQYF. The DNA for the CDR3 is TGTGCCAGCGGGAGGAATCTTAGGGGGGATACGCAGTATTTT.

The rearrangement uses TRBV19 and TRBJ1-1, with D possibly TRBD1 on 5 matching bases. Germline V gene data show CDR1 as LNHDA and CDR2 as SQIVND (reference sequence). CDR3 length: 15 amino acids. V gave up 7 bases and J gave up 5 bases, with 20 bases separating them. DNA for the CDR3: TGTGCCAGTACCCCCCTGGGGGGTCGGTGGACTGAAGCTTTCTTT. Its translation is CASTPLGGRWTEAFF.

The chain uses TRBV7-8 and TRBJ2-1; D is ambiguous. The CDR3 sequence is 16 residues long. Germline lookup yields CDR1 SGHVS and CDR2 FQNEAQ. The germline V and J ends were trimmed by 5 bases and 2 bases, with 16 bases remaining between them. Here the CDR3 DNA reads TGTGCCAGCAGCCCCCCCAAGCCCCAGACCTACAATGAGCAGTTCTTC. Its protein product is CASSPPKPQTYNEQFF.

The chain carries TRBV5-1 and TRBJ2-7, with D perhaps matching TRBD1 (6 bases). CDR1 and CDR2 (germline): SGHRS, YFSETQ. The length of the CDR3 is 16 residues. Deletions cut 5 bases from V and 0 bases from J, with 18 bases between. The CDR3 region is CASRWGTGLNSYEQYF. Written as DNA, the CDR3 is TGCGCCAGCAGGTGGGGCACAGGGTTAAACTCCTACGAGCAGTACTTC.

This sequence joins TRBV18 and TRBJ1-1, with D unclear. The CDR3 loop spans 13 amino acids. The germline CDR1 and CDR2 sequences are KGHSH and LQKENI. Trimming cost V 3 bases and J 6 bases, with 11 bases left between them. CDR3 DNA: TGTGCCAGCTCACCTGACATACGCGCTGAAGCTTTCTTT. As protein: CASSPDIRAEAFF.

The CDR3 spells CASTTSIPGELFF. CDR3 bases: TGTGCCAGCACCACTTCTATCCCCGGGGAGCTGTTTTTT. This sequence joins TRBV6-5 and TRBJ2-2; D gene unclear. CDR1 and CDR2 from the germline V gene are MNHEY and SVGAGI. The CDR3 is 13 amino acids. V dropped 7 bases and J dropped 6 bases, with 12 bases sitting between them.

This chain connects TRBV11-2 to TRBJ1-2; the D gene is possibly TRBD1 (6 bases). The germline V and J ends were trimmed by 5 bases and 6 bases, with 13 bases remaining between them. CDR1 and CDR2 (germline): SGHAT, FQNNGV. The length of the CDR3 is 13 residues. DNA of the CDR3: TGTGCCAGCAGCCTACTTGGACAGAATGGCTACACCTTC. It encodes CASSLLGQNGYTF.

The rearrangement uses TRBV7-8 and TRBJ2-2; no firm D call. The germline CDR1 and CDR2 sequences are SGHVS and FQNEAQ. The CDR3 covers 13 residues. Between the trimmed V and J ends, which lost 4 bases and 4 bases, there was a span of 7 bases. The CDR3 protein is CASSSGSTGELFF. The CDR3 DNA reads as TGTGCCAGCAGCTCCGGATCCACCGGGGAGCTGTTTTTT.

This clone appeared a single time. This rearrangement joins TRBV5-1 to TRBJ1-1; a possible D gene is TRBD1 (5 bases). Trimming left V 4 bases short and J 5 bases short, with 15 bases between. This CDR3 is built from 14 residues. Per the germline V gene, CDR1 is SGHRS and CDR2 is YFSETQ. The CDR3 nucleotides read TGCGCCAGCAGCCCGCAGTTCAGGGAGACTGAAGCTTTCTTT. It codes for CASSPQFRETEAFF.

V is TRBV7-9 and J is TRBJ1-2, with 7 positions matching TRBD1. V trimming: 1 base; J trimming: 6 bases; junction bases outside the gene matches: 5. CDR1 and CDR2 (germline): SEHNR, FQNEAQ (reference sequence). There are 14 residues in the CDR3. CDR3 bases: TGTGCCAGCAGCTTAGAGGGGGCTGGGAATGGCTACACCTTC. This gives the protein CASSLEGAGNGYTF.

The gene calls are TRBV4-3 and TRBJ2-7, with D perhaps matching TRBD1 (6 bases). The ends were cut back, 0 bases at V and 2 bases at J, with 11 bases in the middle. The germline V gene has CDR1 LGHNA and CDR2 YSLEER. There are 15 residues in the CDR3. CDR3 DNA: TGCGCCAGCAGCCAAGATGCCAGGGGCCCCTACGAGCAGTACTTC. Its protein is CASSQDARGPYEQYF.

The rearrangement uses TRBV6-5 and TRBJ2-7; a possible D gene is TRBD2 (7 bases). Germline V CDR1 and CDR2: MNHEY, SVGAGI. The CDR3 consists of 15 residues. V lost 7 bases, J lost 3 bases, and 19 bases lay in between. The CDR3 sequence: CASMRGTGGSYEQYF. CDR3 nucleotides: TGTGCCAGCATGAGGGGGACGGGGGGAAGCTACGAGCAGTACTTC.